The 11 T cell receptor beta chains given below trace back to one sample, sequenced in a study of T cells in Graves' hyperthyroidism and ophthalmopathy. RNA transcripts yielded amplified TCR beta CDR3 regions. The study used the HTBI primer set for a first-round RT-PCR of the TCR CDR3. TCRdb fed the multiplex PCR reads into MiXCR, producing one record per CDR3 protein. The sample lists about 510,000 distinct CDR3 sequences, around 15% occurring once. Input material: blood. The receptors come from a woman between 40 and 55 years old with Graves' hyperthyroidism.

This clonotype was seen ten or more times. The CDR3 sequence: CARSHRGLREAFF. The CDR3 region has the DNA TGTGCCCGTAGCCACAGGGGACTTCGGGAAGCTTTCTTT. The V and J genes are TRBV30 and TRBJ1-1; 7 bases fit TRBD1. The CDR3 is made up of 13 amino acids. The ends lost 8 bases at V and 8 bases at J; junction bases unmatched: 14. Per germline, CDR1 GTSNPN and CDR2 SVGIG (reference sequence).

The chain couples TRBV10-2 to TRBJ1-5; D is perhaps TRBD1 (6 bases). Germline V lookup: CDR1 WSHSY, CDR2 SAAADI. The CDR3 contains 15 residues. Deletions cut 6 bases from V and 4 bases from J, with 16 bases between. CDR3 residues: CASSPPDSKNQPQHF. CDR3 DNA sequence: TGCGCCAGCAGCCCCCCGGACAGCAAGAATCAGCCCCAGCATTTT.

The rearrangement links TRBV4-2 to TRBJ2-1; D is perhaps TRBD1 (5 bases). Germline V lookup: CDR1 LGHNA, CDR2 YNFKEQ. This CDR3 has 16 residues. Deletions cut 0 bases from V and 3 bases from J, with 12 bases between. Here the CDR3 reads CASSQEGRVGYNEQFF. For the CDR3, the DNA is TGTGCCAGCAGCCAAGAAGGCAGGGTCGGCTACAATGAGCAGTTCTTC.

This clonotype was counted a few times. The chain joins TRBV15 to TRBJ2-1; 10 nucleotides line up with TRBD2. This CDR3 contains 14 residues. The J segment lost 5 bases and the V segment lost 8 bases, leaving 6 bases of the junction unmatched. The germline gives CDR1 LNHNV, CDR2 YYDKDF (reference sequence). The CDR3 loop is CATGKREGNNEQFF. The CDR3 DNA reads TGTGCCACCGGGAAGCGGGAGGGGAACAATGAGCAGTTCTTC. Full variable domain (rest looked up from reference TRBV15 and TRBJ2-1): DAMVIQNPRYQVTQFGKPVTLSCSQTLNHNVMYWYQQKSSQAPKLLFHYYDKDFNNEADTPDNFQSRRPNTSFCFLDIRSPGLGDTAMYLCATGKREGNNEQFFGPGTRLTVL.

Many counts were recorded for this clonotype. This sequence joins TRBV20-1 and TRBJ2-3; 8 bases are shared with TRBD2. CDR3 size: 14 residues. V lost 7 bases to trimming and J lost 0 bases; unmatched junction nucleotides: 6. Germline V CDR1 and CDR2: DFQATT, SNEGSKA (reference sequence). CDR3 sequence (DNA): TGCAGTGGCCGACTAGCGTTGAGCACAGATACGCAGTATTTT. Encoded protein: CSGRLALSTDTQYF.

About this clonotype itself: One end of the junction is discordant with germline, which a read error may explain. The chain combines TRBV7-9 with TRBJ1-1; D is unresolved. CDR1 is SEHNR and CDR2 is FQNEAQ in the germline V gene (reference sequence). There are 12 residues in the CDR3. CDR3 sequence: CASSSLPTEASF. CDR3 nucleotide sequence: TGTGCCAGCAGCTCCCTCCCCACTGAAGCTTCCTTT.

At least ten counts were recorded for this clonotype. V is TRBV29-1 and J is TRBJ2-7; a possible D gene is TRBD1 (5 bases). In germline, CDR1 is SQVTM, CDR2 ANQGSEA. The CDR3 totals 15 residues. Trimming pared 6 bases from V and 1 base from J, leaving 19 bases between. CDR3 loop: CSVARLERTSYEQYF. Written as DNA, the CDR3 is TGCAGCGTCGCCCGACTGGAGAGGACATCCTACGAGCAGTACTTC.

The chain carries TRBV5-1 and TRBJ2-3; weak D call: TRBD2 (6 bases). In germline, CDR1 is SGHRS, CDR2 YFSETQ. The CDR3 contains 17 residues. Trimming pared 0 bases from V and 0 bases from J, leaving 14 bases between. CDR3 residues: CASSLESSGTSTDTQYF. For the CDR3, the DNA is TGCGCCAGCAGCTTGGAAAGTAGCGGAACTAGCACAGATACGCAGTATTTT.

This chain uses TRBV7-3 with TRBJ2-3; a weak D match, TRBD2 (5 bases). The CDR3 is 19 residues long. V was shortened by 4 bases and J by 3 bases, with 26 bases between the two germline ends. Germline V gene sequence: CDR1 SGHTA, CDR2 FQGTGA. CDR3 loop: CASSSGSRGVGGKTDTQYF. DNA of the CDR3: TGTGCCAGCAGCTCGGGGTCTCGAGGTGTGGGTGGGAAAACAGATACGCAGTATTTT.

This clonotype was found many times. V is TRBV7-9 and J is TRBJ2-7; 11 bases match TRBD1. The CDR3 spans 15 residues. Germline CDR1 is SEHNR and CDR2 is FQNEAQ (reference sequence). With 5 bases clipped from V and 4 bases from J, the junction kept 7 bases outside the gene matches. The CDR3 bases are TGTGCCAGCAGCCGTACGGGGACAGGGGGTTACGAGCAGTACTTC. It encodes CASSRTGTGGYEQYF.

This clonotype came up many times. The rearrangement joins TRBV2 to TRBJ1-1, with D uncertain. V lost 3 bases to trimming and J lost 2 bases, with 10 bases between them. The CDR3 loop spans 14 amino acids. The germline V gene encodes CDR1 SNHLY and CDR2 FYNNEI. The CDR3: CASSDGRSNTEAFF. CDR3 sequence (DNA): TGTGCCAGCAGTGATGGGCGGAGTAACACTGAAGCTTTCTTT.